Listed below are T cell receptor beta chains from one sample, sequenced in a study of graft-versus-host responses after intestinal transplantation. Profiling relied on immunoSEQ multiplex PCR, and the TCRdb table lists in-frame clones only, not all of them. The sample comprises around 100,000 clones, 93% of which are singletons, and around 1% rests with the top ten. These receptors are not linked to any known antigen. The source was unstimulated CD8+ T cells sorted from spleen or lymph node cells, collected before intestinal transplant. The receptors shown here come from a human donor who received an intestinal transplant. The CDR3 runs from the conserved cysteine through the conserved F or W. D genes are given only for firm matches.

>TRBD1|TRBJ2-7|TRBV4-1
TGCGCCAGCAGCCAGGGGCCGGGACAGGGCTACGAGCAGTACTTC
CASSQGPGQGYEQYF
>TRBD2|TRBJ2-3|TRBV9
TGTGCCAGCAGCGGCTATAGCGGGGGGGCGAATACGCAGTATTTT
CASSGYSGGANTQYF
>-|TRBJ2-5|TRBV2
TGTGCCAGCAGGCCGAGATGGGAGACCCAGTACTTC
CASRPRWETQYF
>TRBD1|TRBJ1-1|TRBV12-5
TGTGCTAGTGGTGAGACAGGGATGGCCACTGAAGCTTTCTTT
CASGETGMATEAFF
>-|TRBJ1-4|TRBV7-9
TGTGCCAGCAGCGGGGACCAAAGACAGACTTTTAATGAAAAACTGTTTTTT
CASSGDQRQTFNEKLFF
>-|TRBJ2-1|TRBV2
TGTGCCAGCAGTGAAGAGGGGGACAATGAGCAGTTCTTC
CASSEEGDNEQFF
>TRBD2|TRBJ2-4|TRBV2
TGTGCCAGCAGGGCAACTAGCGGGGGGAAAAACATTCAGTACTTC
CASRATSGGKNIQYF
>-|TRBJ1-1|TRBV7-8
TGTGCCAGCAGCTTAGCGGTCATGAACACTGAAGCTTTCTTT
CASSLAVMNTEAFF
>-|TRBJ2-1|TRBV5-1
TGCGCCAGCAGATCGGGACTTCGGGAGCAGTTCTTC
CASRSGLREQFF
>-|TRBJ1-1|TRBV7-7
TGTGCCAGCAGCTTATACATGAACACTGAAGCTTTCTTT
CASSLYMNTEAFF
>-|TRBJ1-4|TRBV7-9
TGTGCCAGCAGCCATACCCTCTTGGGCTCCCTGGAGGAAAAACTGTTTTTT
CASSHTLLGSLEEKLFF
>TRBD1|TRBJ1-6|TRBV30
TGTGCCTGGAGTCATCACAGGGGAAGGGCTAAATTGGATTCACCCCTCCACTTT
CAWSHHRGRAKLDSPLHF
>-|TRBJ1-1|TRBV4-1
TGCGCCAGCAGCCCGGGGTTGTACACTGAAGCTTTCTTT
CASSPGLYTEAFF
>-|TRBJ2-5|TRBV19
TGTGCCAGTAGTCCCAGGACAGTCCAAGAGACCCAGTACTTC
CASSPRTVQETQYF
>-|TRBJ1-2|TRBV5-6
TGTGCCAGCAACCCCTCCTTCCGGGACGGCCCCTATGGCTACACCTTC
CASNPSFRDGPYGYTF
>-|TRBJ2-5|TRBV7-8
TGTGCCAGCAGCAAGAGTAGCGAGACCCAGTACTTC
CASSKSSETQYF